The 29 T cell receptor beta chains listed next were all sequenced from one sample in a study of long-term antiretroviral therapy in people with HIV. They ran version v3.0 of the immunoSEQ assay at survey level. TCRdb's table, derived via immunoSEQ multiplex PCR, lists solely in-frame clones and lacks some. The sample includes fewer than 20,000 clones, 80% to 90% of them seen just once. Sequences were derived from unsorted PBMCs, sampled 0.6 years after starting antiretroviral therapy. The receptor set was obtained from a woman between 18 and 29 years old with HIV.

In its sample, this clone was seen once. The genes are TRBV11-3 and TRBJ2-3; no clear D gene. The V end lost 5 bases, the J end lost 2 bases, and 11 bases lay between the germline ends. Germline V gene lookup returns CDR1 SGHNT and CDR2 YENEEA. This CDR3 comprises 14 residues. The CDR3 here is CASSLRGSTDTQYF. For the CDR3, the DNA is TGTGCCAGCAGCCTCCGAGGATCCACAGATACGCAGTATTTT.

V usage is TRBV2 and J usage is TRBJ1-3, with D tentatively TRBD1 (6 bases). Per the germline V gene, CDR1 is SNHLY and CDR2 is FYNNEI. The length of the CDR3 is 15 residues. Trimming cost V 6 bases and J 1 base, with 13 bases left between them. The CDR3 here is CASSGTGSSGNTIYF. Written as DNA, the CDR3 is TGTGCCAGCAGCGGTACAGGGTCTTCTGGAAACACCATATATTTT.

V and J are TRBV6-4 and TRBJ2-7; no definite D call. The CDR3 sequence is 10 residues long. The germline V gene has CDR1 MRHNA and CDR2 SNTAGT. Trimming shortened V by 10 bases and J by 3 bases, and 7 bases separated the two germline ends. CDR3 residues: CATSFYEQYF. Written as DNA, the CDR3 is TGTGCCACTTCCTTCTACGAGCAGTACTTC.

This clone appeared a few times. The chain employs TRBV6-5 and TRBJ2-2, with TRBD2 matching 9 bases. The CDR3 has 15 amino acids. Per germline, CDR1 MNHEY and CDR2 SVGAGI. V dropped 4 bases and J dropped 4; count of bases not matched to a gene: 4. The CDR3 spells CASSSRGGGTGELFF. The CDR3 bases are TGTGCCAGCAGTTCGCGGGGGGGCGGCACCGGGGAGCTGTTTTTT.

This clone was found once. As DNA, the CDR3 is TGCGCCAGCAGCCAAGAGGACACGCAGGGATGGGGCTACACCTTC. Protein sequence: CASSQEDTQGWGYTF. The rearrangement uses TRBV4-3 and TRBJ1-2; possible D gene TRBD1, 5 bases. CDR3 size: 15 residues. CDR1 and CDR2 (germline): LGHNA, YSLEER. Trimming removed 0 bases from V and 8 bases from J, with 16 bases in between.

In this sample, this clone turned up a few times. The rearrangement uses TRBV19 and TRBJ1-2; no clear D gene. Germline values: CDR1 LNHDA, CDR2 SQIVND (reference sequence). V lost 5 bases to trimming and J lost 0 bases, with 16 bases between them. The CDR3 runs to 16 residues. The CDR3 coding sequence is TGTGCCAGTAGTTTGGGGTTTACGGTGGCTAACTATGGCTACACCTTC. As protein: CASSLGFTVANYGYTF.

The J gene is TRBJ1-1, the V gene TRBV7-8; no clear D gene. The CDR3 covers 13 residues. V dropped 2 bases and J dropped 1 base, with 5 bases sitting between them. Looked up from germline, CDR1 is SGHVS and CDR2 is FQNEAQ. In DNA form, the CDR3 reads TGTGCCAGCAGCTTACCCCCGAACACTGAAGCTTTCTTT. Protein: CASSLPPNTEAFF.

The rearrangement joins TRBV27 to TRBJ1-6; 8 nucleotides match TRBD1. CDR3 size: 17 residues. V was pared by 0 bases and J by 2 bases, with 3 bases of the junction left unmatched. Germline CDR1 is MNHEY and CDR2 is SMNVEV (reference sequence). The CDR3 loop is CASSLSQGATYNSPLHF. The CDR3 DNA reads TGTGCCAGCAGTTTATCTCAGGGGGCGACCTATAATTCACCCCTCCACTTT.

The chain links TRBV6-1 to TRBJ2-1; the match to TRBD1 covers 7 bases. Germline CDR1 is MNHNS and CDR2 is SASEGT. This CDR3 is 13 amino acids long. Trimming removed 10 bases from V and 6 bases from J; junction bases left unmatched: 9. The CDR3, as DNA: TGTGCCACCTGGACAGGTAAAGCCAATGAGCAGTTCTTC. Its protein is CATWTGKANEQFF.

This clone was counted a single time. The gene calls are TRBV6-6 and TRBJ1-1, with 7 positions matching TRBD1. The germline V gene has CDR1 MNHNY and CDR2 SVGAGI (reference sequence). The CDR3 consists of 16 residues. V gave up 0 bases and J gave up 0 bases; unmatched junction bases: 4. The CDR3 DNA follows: TGTGCCAGCAGTTACTCCGGACAGGCCCTGAACACTGAAGCTTTCTTT. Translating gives CASSYSGQALNTEAFF.

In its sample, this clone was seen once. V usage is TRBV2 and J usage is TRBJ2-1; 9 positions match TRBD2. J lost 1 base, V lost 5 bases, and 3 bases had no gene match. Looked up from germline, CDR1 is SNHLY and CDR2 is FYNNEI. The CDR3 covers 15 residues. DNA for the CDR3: TGTGCCAGCAGTCCCGGACTAGCGTCCTACAATGAGCAGTTCTTC. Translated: CASSPGLASYNEQFF.

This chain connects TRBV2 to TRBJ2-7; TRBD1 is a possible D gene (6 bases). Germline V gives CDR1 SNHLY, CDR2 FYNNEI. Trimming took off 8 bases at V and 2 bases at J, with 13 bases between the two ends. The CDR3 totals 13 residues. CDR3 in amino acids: CASGSGQTYEQYF. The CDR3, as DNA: TGTGCCAGCGGGAGCGGACAGACCTACGAGCAGTACTTC.

The CDR3 loop reads CASLQDSYGYTF. The CDR3 bases are TGTGCCAGTCTGCAGGATTCCTATGGCTACACCTTC. The rearrangement links TRBV6-1 to TRBJ1-2; D is uncertain. Deletions cut 9 bases from V and 4 bases from J, with 12 bases between. Germline CDR1 MNHNS, CDR2 SASEGT. The CDR3 sequence is 12 residues long.

The CDR3 bases are TGTGCCAGCAGTCGAACGGGGTTCCCAGAGACCCAGTACTTC. It translates to CASSRTGFPETQYF. The gene calls are TRBV27 and TRBJ2-5; D perhaps matches TRBD2 (5 bases). Germline CDR1 is MNHEY and CDR2 is SMNVEV (reference sequence). Trimming took off 5 bases at V and 4 bases at J, with 14 bases between the two ends. The CDR3 consists of 14 residues.

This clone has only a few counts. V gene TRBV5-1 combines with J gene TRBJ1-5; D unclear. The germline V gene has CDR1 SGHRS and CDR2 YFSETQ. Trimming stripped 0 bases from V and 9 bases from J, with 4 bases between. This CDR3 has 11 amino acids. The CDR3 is CASSLVAPQHF. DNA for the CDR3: TGCGCCAGCAGCTTGGTGGCGCCCCAGCATTTT.

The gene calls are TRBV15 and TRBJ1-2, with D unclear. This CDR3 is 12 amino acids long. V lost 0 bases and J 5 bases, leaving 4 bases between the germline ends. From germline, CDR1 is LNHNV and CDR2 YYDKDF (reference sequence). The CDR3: CATSRESYGYTF. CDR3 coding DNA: TGTGCCACCAGCAGAGAGAGTTATGGCTACACCTTC.

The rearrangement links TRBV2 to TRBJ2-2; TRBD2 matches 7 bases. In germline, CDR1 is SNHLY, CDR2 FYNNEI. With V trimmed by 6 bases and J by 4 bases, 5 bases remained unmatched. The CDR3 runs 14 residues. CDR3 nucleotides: TGTGCCAGCAGCCGGGACTATACCACCGGGGAGCTGTTTTTT. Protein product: CASSRDYTTGELFF.

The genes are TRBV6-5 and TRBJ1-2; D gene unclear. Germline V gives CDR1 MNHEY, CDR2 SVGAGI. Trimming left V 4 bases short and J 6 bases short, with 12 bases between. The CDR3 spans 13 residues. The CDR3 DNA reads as TGTGCCAGCAGTTTGCAGGCGGTCAATGGCTACACCTTC. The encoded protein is CASSLQAVNGYTF.

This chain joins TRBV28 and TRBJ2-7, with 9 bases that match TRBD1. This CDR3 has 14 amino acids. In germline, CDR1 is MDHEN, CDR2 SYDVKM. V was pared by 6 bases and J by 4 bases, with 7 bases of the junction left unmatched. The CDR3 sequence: CASRLTGGRYEQYF. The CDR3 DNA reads TGTGCCAGCAGGTTAACAGGGGGCCGTTACGAGCAGTACTTC.

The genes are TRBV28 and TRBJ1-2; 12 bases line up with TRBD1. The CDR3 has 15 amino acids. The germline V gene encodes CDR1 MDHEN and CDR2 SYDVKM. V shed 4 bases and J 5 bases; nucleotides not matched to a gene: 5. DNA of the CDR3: TGTGCCAGCAGTTCACCGGGACAGGGGGCGTATGGCTACACCTTC. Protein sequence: CASSSPGQGAYGYTF.

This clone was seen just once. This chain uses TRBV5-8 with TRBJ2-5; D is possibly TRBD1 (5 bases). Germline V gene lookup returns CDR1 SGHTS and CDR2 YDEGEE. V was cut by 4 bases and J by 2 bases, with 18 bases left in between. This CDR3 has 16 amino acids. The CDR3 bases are TGTGCCAGCAGCCCAGGTACAGGTCTTGTTCAAGAGACCCAGTACTTC. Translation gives CASSPGTGLVQETQYF. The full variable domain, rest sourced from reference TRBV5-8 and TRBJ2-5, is EAGVTQSPTHLIKTRGQQATLRCSPISGHTSVYWYQQALGLGLQFLLWYDEGEERNRGNFPPRFSGRQFPNYSSELNVNALELEDSALYLCASSPGTGLVQETQYFGPGTRLLVL.

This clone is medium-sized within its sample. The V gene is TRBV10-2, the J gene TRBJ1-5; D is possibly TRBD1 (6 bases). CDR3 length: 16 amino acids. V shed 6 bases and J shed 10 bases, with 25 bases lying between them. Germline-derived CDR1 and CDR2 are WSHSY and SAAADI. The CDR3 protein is CASSEGDRQGPIPQHF. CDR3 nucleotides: TGCGCCAGCAGCGAGGGGGATCGGCAGGGTCCGATTCCCCAGCATTTT.

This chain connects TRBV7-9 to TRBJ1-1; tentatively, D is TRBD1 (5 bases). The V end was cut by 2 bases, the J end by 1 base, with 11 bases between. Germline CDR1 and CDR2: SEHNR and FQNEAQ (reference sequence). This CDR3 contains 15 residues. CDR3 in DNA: TGTGCCAGCAGCTTAAACAGGTTATCGAACACTGAAGCTTTCTTT. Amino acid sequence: CASSLNRLSNTEAFF.

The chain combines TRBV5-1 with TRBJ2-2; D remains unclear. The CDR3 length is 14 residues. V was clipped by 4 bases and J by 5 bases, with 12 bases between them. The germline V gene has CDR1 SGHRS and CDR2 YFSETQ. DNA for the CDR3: TGCGCCAGCAGCCCTCTAACCGGGACCGGGGAGCTGTTTTTT. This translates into CASSPLTGTGELFF.

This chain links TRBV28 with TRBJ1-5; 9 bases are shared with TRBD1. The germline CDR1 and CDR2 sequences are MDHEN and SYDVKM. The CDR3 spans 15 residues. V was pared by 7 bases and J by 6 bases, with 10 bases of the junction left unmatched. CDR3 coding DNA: TGTGCCAGCACCCAACGGGACAGGGAGGGTCAGCCCCAGCATTTT. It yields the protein CASTQRDREGQPQHF. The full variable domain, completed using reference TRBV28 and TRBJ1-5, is DVKVTQSSRYLVKRTGEKVFLECVQDMDHENMFWYRQDPGLGLRLIYFSYDVKMKEKGDIPEGYSVSREKKERFSLILESASTNQTSMYLCASTQRDREGQPQHFGDGTRLSIL.

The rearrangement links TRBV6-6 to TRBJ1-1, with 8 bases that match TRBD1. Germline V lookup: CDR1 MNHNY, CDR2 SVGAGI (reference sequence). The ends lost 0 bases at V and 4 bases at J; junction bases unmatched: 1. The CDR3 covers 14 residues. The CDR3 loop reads CASSYSTGGTEAFF. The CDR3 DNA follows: TGTGCCAGCAGTTACTCTACAGGGGGCACTGAAGCTTTCTTT.

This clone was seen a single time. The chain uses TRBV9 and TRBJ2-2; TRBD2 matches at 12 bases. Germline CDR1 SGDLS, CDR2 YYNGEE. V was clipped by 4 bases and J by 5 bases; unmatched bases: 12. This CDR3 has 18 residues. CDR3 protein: CASSTRTSGTDETGELFF. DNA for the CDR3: TGTGCCAGCAGCACCCGGACTAGCGGGACCGACGAAACCGGGGAGCTGTTTTTT.

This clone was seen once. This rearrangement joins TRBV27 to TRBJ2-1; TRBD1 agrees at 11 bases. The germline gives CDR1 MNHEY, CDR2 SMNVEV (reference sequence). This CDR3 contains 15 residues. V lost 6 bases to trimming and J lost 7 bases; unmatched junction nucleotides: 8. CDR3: CASRLGQGGINEQFF. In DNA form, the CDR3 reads TGTGCCAGCAGGTTGGGACAGGGGGGAATAAATGAGCAGTTCTTC.

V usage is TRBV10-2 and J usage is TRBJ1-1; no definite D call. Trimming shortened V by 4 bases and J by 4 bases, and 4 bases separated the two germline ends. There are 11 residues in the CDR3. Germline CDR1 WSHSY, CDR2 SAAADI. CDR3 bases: TGCGCCAGCAGTGCGCTCACTGAAGCTTTCTTT. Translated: CASSALTEAFF.